These 18 T cell receptor beta chains came from one sample sequenced in a study of long-term antiretroviral therapy in people with HIV. Investigators performed immunoSEQ version v3.0 at survey level. Libraries were prepared by immunoSEQ multiplex PCR; TCRdb keeps only in-frame clonotypes and omits some of them. Of roughly 25,000 clones in the sample, over 80% are singletons; the top ten hold around 20%. The source was unsorted PBMCs, collected 0.4 years after starting antiretroviral therapy. Every receptor here comes from a man in his forties or fifties with HIV.

CDR3 region: CASSLVRGDRYLANYGYTF. CDR3 nucleotide sequence: TGTGCCAGCAGCTTAGTAAGGGGGGACCGCTACCTTGCCAACTATGGCTACACCTTC. This chain connects TRBV7-8 to TRBJ1-2, with D possibly being TRBD1 (6 bases). V shed 1 base and J shed 2 bases, with 23 bases lying between them. This CDR3 has 19 amino acids. The germline V gene has CDR1 SGHVS and CDR2 FQNEAQ.

The chain uses TRBV5-5 and TRBJ2-5; D uncertain. This CDR3 region has 12 residues. V was pared by 4 bases and J by 7 bases, with 11 bases between. Germline V gene lookup returns CDR1 SGHKS and CDR2 YYEKEE (reference sequence). CDR3 protein: CASSVPDGTQYF. The CDR3 DNA reads TGTGCCAGCAGCGTACCCGATGGGACCCAGTACTTC.

The J gene is TRBJ1-2, the V gene TRBV5-1, with a possible D match to TRBD1 (5 bases). The CDR3 loop spans 14 amino acids. The V end lost 4 bases, the J end lost 8 bases, and 18 bases lay between the germline ends. The germline gives CDR1 SGHRS, CDR2 YFSETQ. CDR3 protein: CASSLPGGAEGYTF. The CDR3 DNA sequence: TGCGCCAGCAGCCTCCCGGGAGGGGCGGAAGGCTACACCTTC.

The chain has TRBV4-3 and TRBJ1-1, with D perhaps TRBD1 (5 bases). Germline V gene data show CDR1 as LGHNA and CDR2 as YSLEER. Trimming took 0 bases from V and 1 from J, leaving 9 bases between them. CDR3 size: 15 residues. CDR3 residues: CASSQEGLPNTEAFF. The DNA of the CDR3 is TGCGCCAGCAGCCAAGAGGGGCTACCGAACACTGAAGCTTTCTTT.

J is TRBJ1-4 and V is TRBV7-9; TRBD1 is a possible D gene (5 bases). Germline V gives CDR1 SEHNR, CDR2 FQNEAQ (reference sequence). This CDR3 has 14 amino acids. Trimming pared 5 bases from V and 8 bases from J, leaving 15 bases between. CDR3 sequence: CASSISGTREKLFF. For the CDR3, the DNA is TGTGCCAGCAGCATCTCAGGGACTAGGGAAAAACTGTTTTTT. Based on the CDR3 plus reference TRBV7-9 and TRBJ1-4, the full variable domain is DTGVSQNPRHKITKRGQNVTFRCDPISEHNRLYWYRQTLGQGPEFLTYFQNEAQLEKSRLLSDRFSAERPKGSFSTLEIQRTEQGDSAMYLCASSISGTREKLFFGSGTQLSVL.

In this sample, this clone turned up once. This chain uses TRBV28 with TRBJ1-5, with D perhaps TRBD1 (6 bases). The CDR3 has 16 amino acids. Germline V gives CDR1 MDHEN, CDR2 SYDVKM. V dropped 6 bases and J dropped 4 bases, with 19 bases sitting between them. The CDR3 nucleotides read TGTGCCAGCAGACTTAACAAACAGGGAGGGAATCAGCCCCAGCATTTT. Its protein is CASRLNKQGGNQPQHF.

V usage is TRBV5-1 and J usage is TRBJ2-3; D unresolved. V lost 0 bases to trimming and J lost 2 bases, with 7 bases between them. The CDR3 has 14 residues. The V gene's germline CDR1 is SGHRS and CDR2 YFSETQ. The CDR3 protein is CASSLGFITDTQYF. CDR3 nucleotides: TGCGCCAGCAGCTTGGGATTCATCACAGATACGCAGTATTTT.

The CDR3 region is CASSWYRGHGNQPQHF. The CDR3 coding sequence is TGTGCCAGCAGTTGGTACAGGGGGCATGGCAATCAGCCCCAGCATTTT. The J gene is TRBJ1-5, the V gene TRBV28; 9 nucleotides agree with TRBD1. J gave up 2 bases and V 4 bases, and 6 bases lay outside the gene matches. CDR3 length: 16 residues. The germline V gene encodes CDR1 MDHEN and CDR2 SYDVKM.

This clone was recorded a few times. The chain has TRBV21-1 and TRBJ1-2; the listed D gene, TRBD1, was not tested against the DNA. TRBV21-1 is assigned pseudogene status. The CDR3 length is 16 residues. This chain's CDR3 is CASSKLSGLEGDGYTF. Here the CDR3 DNA reads TGTGCCAGCAGCAAGCTCTCCGGCCTAGAGGGGGATGGCTACACCTTC.

The rearrangement links TRBV6-5 to TRBJ2-5; no clear D. Germline values: CDR1 MNHEY, CDR2 SVGAGI. Trimming pared 0 bases from V and 5 bases from J, leaving 10 bases between. The CDR3 loop spans 14 amino acids. For the CDR3, the DNA is TGTGCCAGCAGTTACTCGACGGGTGGGGAGACCCAGTACTTC. It specifies CASSYSTGGETQYF.

The V gene is TRBV7-9, the J gene TRBJ2-2; D might be TRBD1 (5 bases). The CDR3 contains 15 residues. Germline V gives CDR1 SEHNR, CDR2 FQNEAQ (reference sequence). V was shortened by 5 bases and J by 5 bases, with 15 bases between the two germline ends. CDR3 sequence: CASSASRPGTGELFF. The CDR3 DNA is TGTGCCAGCAGCGCATCCCGGCCAGGGACCGGGGAGCTGTTTTTT. The full variable domain, in which reference TRBV7-9 and TRBJ2-2 provide the parts outside the CDR3, is DTGVSQNPRHKITKRGQNVTFRCDPISEHNRLYWYRQTLGQGPEFLTYFQNEAQLEKSRLLSDRFSAERPKGSFSTLEIQRTEQGDSAMYLCASSASRPGTGELFFGEGSRLTVL.

This chain's CDR3 is CASSLDGFYEQYF. CDR3 nucleotide sequence: TGTGCCAGCAGCTTAGACGGATTCTACGAGCAGTACTTC. The genes are TRBV7-8 and TRBJ2-7; D ambiguous. Germline-derived CDR1 and CDR2 are SGHVS and FQNEAQ. With 1 base removed from V and 3 bases from J, the gap between germline ends came to 7 bases. The CDR3 length is 13 residues. The complete variable domain, with remaining parts taken from reference TRBV7-8 and TRBJ2-7, reads GAGVSQSPRYKVAKRGQDVALRCDPISGHVSLFWYQQALGQGPEFLTYFQNEAQLDKSGLPSDRFFAERPEGSVSTLKIQRTQQEDSAVYLCASSLDGFYEQYFGPGTRLTVT.

The J gene is TRBJ1-1, the V gene TRBV5-1; D unresolved. The CDR3 loop spans 14 amino acids. Germline V CDR1 and CDR2: SGHRS, YFSETQ. V was shortened by 0 bases and J by 0 bases, with 6 bases between the two germline ends. CDR3 residues: CASSLGALNTEAFF. As DNA, the CDR3 is TGCGCCAGCAGCTTGGGGGCACTGAACACTGAAGCTTTCTTT.

V and J are TRBV7-6 and TRBJ2-7; the match to TRBD1 covers 10 bases. Per germline, CDR1 SGHVS and CDR2 FNYEAQ. The CDR3 has 15 residues. After removal of 1 base from V and 5 bases from J, the junction contained 5 bases not matched to a gene. CDR3 sequence: CASSLVGQGGHEQYF. The CDR3 DNA reads as TGTGCCAGCAGCTTAGTCGGACAGGGGGGCCACGAGCAGTACTTC.

This chain connects TRBV5-4 to TRBJ1-2, with D perhaps TRBD1 (5 bases). CDR3 length: 13 residues. Trimming pared 0 bases from V and 4 bases from J, leaving 7 bases between. The germline V gene has CDR1 SGHNT and CDR2 YYREEE (reference sequence). The CDR3 region has the DNA TGTGCCAGCAGCTTGGGGGGCGGCTATGGCTACACCTTC. It translates to CASSLGGGYGYTF. Together with reference TRBV5-4 and TRBJ1-2, the CDR3 gives the full variable domain: ETGVTQSPTHLIKTRGQQVTLRCSSQSGHNTVSWYQQALGQGPQFIFQYYREEENGRGNFPPRFSGLQFPNYSSELNVNALELDDSALYLCASSLGGGYGYTFGSGTRLTVV.

CDR3: CASSMGGNYGYTF. CDR3 sequence (DNA): TGTGCCAGTAGTATGGGCGGTAACTATGGCTACACCTTC. This sequence joins TRBV19 and TRBJ1-2; D is undetermined. Germline-derived CDR1 and CDR2 are LNHDA and SQIVND (reference sequence). The CDR3 totals 13 residues. The ends were cut back, 3 bases at V and 1 base at J, with 6 bases in the middle.

The chain combines TRBV5-1 with TRBJ2-3; a possible D gene is TRBD2 (6 bases). In germline, CDR1 is SGHRS, CDR2 YFSETQ. Trimming took off 4 bases at V and 3 bases at J, with 15 bases between the two ends. This CDR3 contains 15 residues. CDR3 coding DNA: TGCGCCAGCAGCCATAGCGGACCCGGGACAGATACGCAGTATTTT. This sequence encodes CASSHSGPGTDTQYF.

Only one count was recorded for this clone. The chain is built from TRBV2 and TRBJ2-7; TRBD2 might be the D (6 bases). Trimming pared 0 bases from V and 5 bases from J, leaving 11 bases between. CDR3 length: 14 residues. Germline values: CDR1 SNHLY, CDR2 FYNNEI. The CDR3 protein is CASSEARGTNEQYF. The CDR3, as DNA: TGTGCCAGCAGTGAAGCGCGGGGTACCAACGAGCAGTACTTC.